Sequencing of this T cell receptor beta chain was carried out in a study of CD8 T cells in ankylosing spondylitis. Study findings and constraints: It was reported that disease-linked clones were significantly enriched in matched ankylosing spondylitis synovial fluid. Ankylosing spondylitis blood appeared to carry a characteristic TCR beta motif of 7 or 8 highly homologous variants.

This clonotype has a handful of counts. Its antigen is undetermined. Trimming removed 1 base at V and 7 bases at J, with 9 bases between. CDR1 and CDR2 (germline): SGHKS, YYEKEE (reference sequence). CDR3 length equals 13 residues. Making use of molecular barcodes, quantitative 5'-RACE generated TCR beta libraries. Each CDR3 protein is one row after TCRdb ran MiXCR on the 5' RACE reads. Of 110,000 to 150,000 distinct CDR3 sequences detected, 7% to 9% appear once; the ten largest clones hold about 7.3%. This TCR derives from a male donor with ankylosing spondylitis. Sequencing used synovial fluid, either unsorted or a sorted T cell fraction (not recorded which). The chain employs TRBV5-5 and TRBJ2-1; TRBD2 might be the D (5 bases). The CDR3 spells CASSLLGENEQFF. The CDR3 DNA reads as TGTGCCAGCAGCTTGCTCGGGGAAAATGAGCAGTTCTTC.